Shown below are 25 T cell receptor beta chains from a single sample sequenced in a study of T cell changes during pregnancy in multiple sclerosis. The data were produced by immunoSEQ multiplex PCR, yet TCRdb's version contains in-frame clones alone and is incomplete. This table holds about 68,000 clones, roughly 89% found once. Sequencing used peripheral blood, obtained in the second trimester of pregnancy. Source of these receptors: a female donor with multiple sclerosis, enrolled in a pregnancy study.

The genes are TRBV11-3 and TRBJ1-1; 9 nucleotides agree with TRBD1. The trim removed 3 bases at V and 4 bases at J, leaving 6 bases unmatched. The CDR3 covers 15 residues. From germline, CDR1 is SGHNT and CDR2 YENEEA. The CDR3 is CASSFGTGRGTEAFF. Here the CDR3 DNA reads TGTGCCAGCAGCTTCGGGACAGGGAGAGGCACTGAAGCTTTCTTT.

V and J are TRBV11-2 and TRBJ2-7; D is ambiguous. V lost 2 bases and J 3 bases, leaving 14 bases between the germline ends. The germline CDR1 and CDR2 sequences are SGHAT and FQNNGV. The CDR3 has 15 amino acids. Here the CDR3 reads CASSLTFSGSYEQYF. CDR3 bases: TGTGCCAGCAGCTTAACCTTCTCAGGCAGCTACGAGCAGTACTTC. Drawing the rest from reference TRBV11-2 and TRBJ2-7, the complete variable domain is EAGVAQSPRYKIIEKRQSVAFWCNPISGHATLYWYQQILGQGPKLLIQFQNNGVVDDSQLPKDRFSAERLKGVDSTLKIQPAKLEDSAVYLCASSLTFSGSYEQYFGPGTRLTVT.

This rearrangement joins TRBV7-8 to TRBJ1-6; D is possibly TRBD1 (6 bases). Per the germline V gene, CDR1 is SGHVS and CDR2 is FQNEAQ. V gave up 1 base and J gave up 8 bases, with 15 bases separating them. The CDR3 extends over 16 amino acids. The CDR3 DNA follows: TGTGCCAGCAGCTTAGTTACAGGGCCCCCGGATTCACCCCTCCACTTT. Residues: CASSLVTGPPDSPLHF.

This chain joins TRBV6-5 and TRBJ1-5, with 8 bases matching TRBD1. V was clipped by 4 bases and J by 11 bases; unmatched bases: 13. This CDR3 contains 15 residues. Germline CDR1 MNHEY, CDR2 SVGAGI. CDR3 coding DNA: TGTGCCAGCAGTTTCAGGGGGCTCCTTGGTGTGGCCCAGCATTTT. Protein: CASSFRGLLGVAQHF.

This clone is a singleton in its sample. The V call is TRBV9, the J call TRBJ2-5, with 7 positions matching TRBD2. With V trimmed by 0 bases and J by 3 bases, 8 bases remained unmatched. The germline V gene has CDR1 SGDLS and CDR2 YYNGEE. The CDR3 runs to 16 residues. The CDR3 bases are TGTGCCAGCAGCGTAGGTCTATTAGGGAGGGAAGAGACCCAGTACTTC. Its protein product is CASSVGLLGREETQYF. Full variable domain (remainder filled in from reference TRBV9 and TRBJ2-5): DSGVTQTPKHLITATGQRVTLRCSPRSGDLSVYWYQQSLDQGLQFLIQYYNGEERAKGNILERFSAQQFPDLHSELNLSSLELGDSALYFCASSVGLLGREETQYFGPGTRLLVL.

J is TRBJ1-6 and V is TRBV5-6; TRBD1 might be the D (5 bases). From germline, CDR1 is SGHDT and CDR2 YYEEEE. There are 14 residues in the CDR3. V lost 2 bases and J 7 bases, leaving 10 bases between the germline ends. This chain's CDR3 is CASSFVAGNSPLHF. Here the CDR3 DNA reads TGTGCCAGCAGCTTCGTGGCAGGGAATTCACCCCTCCACTTT.

V is TRBV19 and J is TRBJ2-6; D possibly corresponds to TRBD1 (6 bases). V lost 1 base, J lost 5 bases, and 12 bases lay in between. CDR3 length: 16 residues. Per the germline V gene, CDR1 is LNHDA and CDR2 is SQIVND (reference sequence). DNA of the CDR3: TGTGCCAGTAGTATAGTGGGCAGGGGCTGGGCCAACGTCCTGACTTTC. Residues: CASSIVGRGWANVLTF.

The chain recombines TRBV7-9 with TRBJ2-1, with 12 bases fitting TRBD2. Germline values: CDR1 SEHNR, CDR2 FQNEAQ (reference sequence). V lost 5 bases, J lost 4 bases, and 9 bases stayed unmatched. This CDR3 spans 17 amino acids. CDR3: CASSRGLAGLGYNEQFF. The CDR3, as DNA: TGTGCCAGCAGCCGGGGACTAGCGGGCCTTGGATACAATGAGCAGTTCTTC.

The chain is built from TRBV7-3 and TRBJ1-1; 11 bases are a match to TRBD1. The CDR3 consists of 15 residues. Germline V CDR1 and CDR2: SGHTA, FQGTGA. J gave up 3 bases and V 7 bases, and 7 bases lay outside the gene matches. CDR3 nucleotides: TGTGCCAGCACCCTTAGGGGACAGGGGGACACTGAAGCTTTCTTT. Its protein product is CASTLRGQGDTEAFF.

The V gene is TRBV27, the J gene TRBJ2-7; D may be TRBD2 (6 bases). The V gene's germline CDR1 is MNHEY and CDR2 SMNVEV (reference sequence). Between the trimmed V and J ends, which lost 5 bases and 1 base, there was a span of 18 bases. This CDR3 is built from 16 residues. This chain's CDR3 is CASSPLGPAGSYEQYF. The DNA of the CDR3 is TGTGCCAGCAGTCCCCTGGGCCCCGCGGGATCCTACGAGCAGTACTTC.

The chain joins TRBV5-4 to TRBJ2-1, with TRBD2 matching 7 bases. Germline V gene sequence: CDR1 SGHNT, CDR2 YYREEE (reference sequence). The CDR3 extends over 14 amino acids. V lost 1 base and J lost 9; bases outside the gene matches: 7. The CDR3: CASSLSRPSGEQFF. CDR3 in DNA: TGTGCCAGCAGCTTGAGCCGGCCTAGCGGTGAGCAGTTCTTC.

The rearrangement joins TRBV4-2 to TRBJ1-1; 8 nucleotides agree with TRBD1. The length of the CDR3 is 18 residues. Germline CDR1 and CDR2: LGHNA and YNFKEQ. Trimming took 1 base from V and 5 from J; bases not matched to a gene: 15. CDR3 amino acids: CASSQVALGQGRSTEAFF. CDR3 in DNA: TGTGCCAGCAGCCAAGTGGCATTAGGACAGGGTAGATCTACTGAAGCTTTCTTT.

The genes are TRBV5-4 and TRBJ2-5, with D maybe TRBD2 (6 bases). V lost 2 bases and J lost 1, with 9 bases in between. The CDR3 contains 14 residues. Germline assignment: CDR1 SGHNT and CDR2 YYREEE (reference sequence). CDR3 in amino acids: CASSFGGSQETQYF. The CDR3 DNA is TGTGCCAGCAGCTTTGGGGGGTCCCAAGAGACCCAGTACTTC.

This sequence joins TRBV9 and TRBJ2-5, with TRBD1 identical over 7 bases. The germline V gene has CDR1 SGDLS and CDR2 YYNGEE. V lost 0 bases and J lost 0; bases outside the gene matches: 11. There are 18 residues in the CDR3. CDR3 loop: CASSVAGTEKPNQETQYF. CDR3 bases: TGTGCCAGCAGCGTAGCAGGGACAGAGAAGCCTAACCAAGAGACCCAGTACTTC. The complete variable domain, with remaining parts taken from reference TRBV9 and TRBJ2-5, reads DSGVTQTPKHLITATGQRVTLRCSPRSGDLSVYWYQQSLDQGLQFLIQYYNGEERAKGNILERFSAQQFPDLHSELNLSSLELGDSALYFCASSVAGTEKPNQETQYFGPGTRLLVL.

V gene TRBV7-9 combines with J gene TRBJ1-2; D is undetermined. The ends were cut back, 3 bases at V and 4 bases at J, with 15 bases in the middle. The CDR3 length is 15 residues. CDR1 is SEHNR and CDR2 is FQNEAQ in the germline V gene (reference sequence). The CDR3 DNA reads TGTGCCAGCAGCTTGTTAGGCAGCGGGAGCTATGGCTACACCTTC. Translated: CASSLLGSGSYGYTF.

This chain links TRBV7-6 with TRBJ2-7, with TRBD1 matching 11 bases. Trimming at V came to 0 bases and at J to 2 bases, leaving 9 bases not matched to a gene. Germline V lookup: CDR1 SGHVS, CDR2 FNYEAQ. CDR3 length: 18 residues. The CDR3 is CASSLAPMGTGGAYEQYF. The CDR3 nucleotides are TGTGCCAGCAGCTTAGCCCCGATGGGGACAGGGGGAGCCTACGAGCAGTACTTC.

This rearrangement joins TRBV4-1 to TRBJ1-2; perhaps TRBD1 as D (5 bases). Trimming left V 1 base short and J 8 bases short, with 11 bases between. Germline assignment: CDR1 MGHRA and CDR2 YSYEKL. There are 13 residues in the CDR3. CDR3 sequence reads: CASSQARAIGYTF. The CDR3 DNA reads TGCGCCAGCAGCCAAGCCAGGGCGATCGGCTACACCTTC.

J is TRBJ2-2 and V is TRBV29-1; 9 nucleotides match TRBD1. V was clipped by 7 bases and J by 1 base; unmatched bases: 4. The CDR3 contains 14 residues. Germline values: CDR1 SQVTM, CDR2 ANQGSEA. This CDR3 reads CSARQGVNTGELFF. The DNA of the CDR3 is TGCAGCGCCAGACAGGGGGTGAACACCGGGGAGCTGTTTTTT.

This chain joins TRBV7-2 and TRBJ2-7, with D possibly TRBD2 on 7 matching bases. Germline assignment: CDR1 SGHTA and CDR2 FQGNSA. The CDR3 spans 16 residues. With 2 bases removed from V and 5 bases from J, the gap between germline ends came to 19 bases. CDR3 sequence reads: CASSLSGGGAAHEQYF. In nucleotides, the CDR3 is TGTGCCAGCAGCTTAAGTGGGGGGGGCGCGGCCCACGAGCAGTACTTC.

The rearrangement joins TRBV6-1 to TRBJ1-5; 7 positions match TRBD1. The CDR3 runs to 13 residues. Trimming cost V 11 bases and J 0 bases; bases outside gene matches: 4. Germline V gene data show CDR1 as MNHNS and CDR2 as SASEGT. The CDR3 sequence: CASDRTSNQPQHF. The CDR3 region has the DNA TGTGCCTCGGACAGGACTAGCAATCAGCCCCAGCATTTT.

The chain carries TRBV10-3 and TRBJ1-5, with TRBD1 identical over 7 bases. The CDR3 loop spans 14 amino acids. V was clipped by 2 bases and J by 7 bases; unmatched bases: 5. Germline assignment: CDR1 ENHRY and CDR2 SYGVKD. This chain's CDR3 is CAISETGDRQPQHF. The DNA of the CDR3 is TGTGCCATCAGTGAGACAGGGGATAGGCAGCCCCAGCATTTT.

The chain joins TRBV6-5 to TRBJ2-6; D unclear. The length of the CDR3 is 16 residues. Per the germline V gene, CDR1 is MNHEY and CDR2 is SVGAGI. The V gene lost 0 bases and the J gene lost 0 bases, with 6 bases spanning the gap. CDR3: CASSYSTYSGANVLTF. DNA of the CDR3: TGTGCCAGCAGTTACTCGACATACTCTGGGGCCAACGTCCTGACTTTC.

The chain links TRBV4-3 to TRBJ2-7, with 9 bases aligning to TRBD1. V dropped 0 bases and J dropped 2; count of bases not matched to a gene: 2. The CDR3 contains 15 residues. Germline V gives CDR1 LGHNA, CDR2 YSLEER. CDR3 DNA sequence: TGCGCCAGCAGCCAAGATGGGACAGGGCCCTACGAGCAGTACTTC. It is translated as CASSQDGTGPYEQYF.

The chain recombines TRBV19 with TRBJ1-1, with a tentative D call TRBD1 (6 bases). Trimming stripped 3 bases from V and 5 bases from J, with 19 bases between. Germline V gene lookup returns CDR1 LNHDA and CDR2 SQIVND (reference sequence). CDR3 length: 16 amino acids. In DNA form, the CDR3 reads TGTGCCAGTAGTATGAAGCCTGTGACAGGTGGGACTGAAGCTTTCTTT. Translating gives CASSMKPVTGGTEAFF.

The chain links TRBV12-5 to TRBJ2-3; 9 bases fit TRBD2. The CDR3 has 16 residues. V gave up 1 base and J gave up 4 bases; unmatched junction bases: 6. Per germline, CDR1 LGHNT and CDR2 FRNRAP. The CDR3 reads CASGLGRGGPADTQYF. CDR3 sequence (DNA): TGTGCTAGTGGTTTGGGGCGGGGGGGGCCGGCAGATACGCAGTATTTT.